Below, one TCR beta chain is given with its context. The antigen remains unidentified. V dropped 4 bases and J dropped 4 bases, with 11 bases sitting between them. CDR1 SGDLS and CDR2 YYNGEE come from the germline V gene. The CDR3 has 14 amino acids. This sample was taken from a study of CD8+ T cells in alopecia areata. Across the whole study: Each of the treated patients was given oral tofacitinib, 5 to 10 mg twice daily, for moderate-to-severe alopecia areata.

Reverse transcribed after extraction, RNA yielded cDNA as the sequencing template. Method: immunoSEQ multiplex PCR; TCRdb's copy keeps in-frame clones and lacks some. The data show roughly 220,000 clones, approximately 65% seen once. Treatment indicated: oral pan-JAK inhibitor, 5-10 mg twice daily. Study-wide points: Tofacitinib did not eliminate many expanded lesional clones from scalp or blood.

The sequences come from CD4+ T cells sorted from blood, collected around week 42, from a patient treated with tofacitinib. The sequence came from a human donor with alopecia areata. The chain links TRBV9 to TRBJ1-4, with a possible D match to TRBD1 (5 bases). The CDR3 nucleotides are TGTGCCAGCAGCTCCGGGACGGATAATGAAAAACTGTTTTTT. It is translated as CASSSGTDNEKLFF.